This T cell receptor beta chain was sequenced during a study of cytomegalovirus exposure and HLA in healthy donors. With V trimmed by 1 base and J by 8 bases, 2 bases remained unmatched. The CDR3 runs 15 residues. CDR1 and CDR2 (germline): SEHNR, FQNEAQ (reference sequence). Sequenced by immunoSEQ multiplex PCR; TCRdb stores in-frame clones only, minus some. Altogether about 130,000 clones are present, about nine tenths being singletons, with the ten largest covering less than 1.5%. V usage is TRBV7-9 and J usage is TRBJ2-1; 13 bases fit TRBD2. What was sequenced was PBMCs. The source of this sequence is a man aged 25 to 45 in good health and CMV-seronegative. In DNA form, the CDR3 reads TGTGCCAGCAGCTTAGGGACTAGCGGGAGTTATGAGCAGTTCTTC. Translation gives CASSLGTSGSYEQFF.